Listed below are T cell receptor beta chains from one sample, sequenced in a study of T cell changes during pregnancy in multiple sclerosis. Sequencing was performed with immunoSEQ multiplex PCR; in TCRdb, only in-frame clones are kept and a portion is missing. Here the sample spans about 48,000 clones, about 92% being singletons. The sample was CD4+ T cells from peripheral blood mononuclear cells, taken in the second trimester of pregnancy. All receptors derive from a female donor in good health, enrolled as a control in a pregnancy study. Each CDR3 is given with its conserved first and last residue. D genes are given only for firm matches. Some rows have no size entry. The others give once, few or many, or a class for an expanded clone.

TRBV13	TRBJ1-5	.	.	TGTGCCAGCAGCGTGACATCCGCGGGGGCCCAGCATTTT	CASSVTSAGAQHF
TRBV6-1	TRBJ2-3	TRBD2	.	TGTGCCAGCAGTGGGGCGGGAGTGGTGACAGATACGCAGTATTTT	CASSGAGVVTDTQYF
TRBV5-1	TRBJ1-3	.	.	TGCGCCAGCAGCTTGGGATCGGGGATCTCTGGAAACACCATATATTTT	CASSLGSGISGNTIYF
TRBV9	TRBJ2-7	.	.	TGTGCCAGCAGCGTAGATGACAGAATGCTTCCCCCCTACGAGCAGTACTTC	CASSVDDRMLPPYEQYF
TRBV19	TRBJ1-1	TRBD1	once	TGTGCCAGTAGTATGACAGGGGCTGAAGCTTTCTTT	CASSMTGAEAFF
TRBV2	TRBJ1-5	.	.	TGTGCCAGCAGTGAAACCATGTGGGCCTTAAATCAGCCCCAGCATTTT	CASSETMWALNQPQHF
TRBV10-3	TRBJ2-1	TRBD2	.	TGTGCCATCCCGTCATCGGCTGGCGCCGGGGGGAATGAGCAGTTCTTC	CAIPSSAGAGGNEQFF
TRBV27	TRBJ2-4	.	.	TGTGCCAGCAGTTACAGTCTTCAGTTAGCCAAAAACATTCAGTACTTC	CASSYSLQLAKNIQYF
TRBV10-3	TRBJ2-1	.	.	TGTGCCATCAGTGGGCAGAATGAGCAGTTCTTC	CAISGQNEQFF
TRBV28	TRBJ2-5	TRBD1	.	TGTGCCAGCAGTACAGGGGGAGAGACCCAGTACTTC	CASSTGGETQYF
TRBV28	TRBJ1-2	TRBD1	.	TGTGCCAGCAGTATAAGACAGGGGCATGGCTACACCTTC	CASSIRQGHGYTF
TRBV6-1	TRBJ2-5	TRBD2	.	TGTGCCAGCAGTGAACTGGTCCTAGCGGGAGGTGGGGAGACCCAGTACTTC	CASSELVLAGGGETQYF
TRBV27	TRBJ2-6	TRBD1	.	TGTGCCAGCTCCCAGGGGGCTGGGGCCAACGTCCTGACTTTC	CASSQGAGANVLTF
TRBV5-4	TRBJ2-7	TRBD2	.	TGTGCCAGCAGCCCCCCCCCGGGACTAGCGGGAGGGGTGAGATCCTACGAGCAGTACTTC	CASSPPPGLAGGVRSYEQYF
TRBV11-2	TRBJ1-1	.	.	TGTGCCAGCAGCTTAGAAACGGTTCGCACTGAAGCTTTCTTT	CASSLETVRTEAFF
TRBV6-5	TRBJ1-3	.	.	TGTGCCAGCCAGTTTGGAAACACCATATATTTT	CASQFGNTIYF
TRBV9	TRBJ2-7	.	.	TGTGCCAGCAGCCTTGGAGGGGAAAGCTACGAGCAGTACTTC	CASSLGGESYEQYF
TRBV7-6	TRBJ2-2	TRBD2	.	TGTGCCAGCAGCTTTGTGACTAGCGGGAGCACCGGGGAGCTGTTTTTT	CASSFVTSGSTGELFF
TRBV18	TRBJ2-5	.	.	TGTGCCAGCTCACCACAACAGCAAGAGACCCAGTACTTC	CASSPQQQETQYF
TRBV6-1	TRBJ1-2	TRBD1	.	TGTGCCAGCAGGATTGGGACAGGGAACGGCTACACCTTC	CASRIGTGNGYTF